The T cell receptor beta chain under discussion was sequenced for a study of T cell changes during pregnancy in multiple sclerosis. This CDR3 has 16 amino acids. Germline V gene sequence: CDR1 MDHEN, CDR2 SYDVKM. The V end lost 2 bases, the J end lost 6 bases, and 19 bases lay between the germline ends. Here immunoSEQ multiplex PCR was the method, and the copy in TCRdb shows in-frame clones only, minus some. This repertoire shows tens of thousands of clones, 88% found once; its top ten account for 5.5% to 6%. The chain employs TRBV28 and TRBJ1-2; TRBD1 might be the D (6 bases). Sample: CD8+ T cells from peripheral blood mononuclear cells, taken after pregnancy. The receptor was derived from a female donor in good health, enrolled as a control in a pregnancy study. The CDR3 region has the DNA TGTGCCAGCAGTTTAAACCCCACAGGGTTCGTTAATGGCTACACCTTC. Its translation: CASSLNPTGFVNGYTF.